This T cell receptor (beta chain) appears in the sequencing data of a study of T cell responses to AZD1222 COVID-19 vaccine. Overall study context: Second doses that came at about 4 or about 12 weeks were put together. Whole-study results and caveats: Spike was spanned by vaccine-associated CD4 TCRs, which were dominant at 160-218 and 743-854. Receipt of two AZD1222 doses was followed by a rise in Spike-specific TCR breadth and depth. Sampling captured repertoires only after the peak T cell response.

This CDR3 region has 12 residues. Trimming removed 6 bases at V and 5 bases at J, with 10 bases between. Remarks on this clone: What it binds is unknown.

The assay was immunoSEQ multiplex PCR, and TCRdb's table has in-frame clones only and misses some. Altogether about 150,000 clones are present, 92% being singletons, with the ten largest covering 1.5% to 2%. The source of this sequence is an adult in good health. The J gene is TRBJ1-1, the V gene TRBV12-3 or TRBV12-4; D gene unclear. Specimen: peripheral blood, collected on day 0 of AZD1222 vaccination. CDR3 region: CASRKRDTEAFF. CDR3 sequence (DNA): TGTGCCAGCAGAAAAAGGGATACTGAAGCTTTCTTT.